Below, 27 T cell receptor beta chains from the same sample are listed, as sequenced in a study of T cell changes during pregnancy in multiple sclerosis. Libraries were prepared by immunoSEQ multiplex PCR; TCRdb keeps only in-frame clonotypes and omits some of them. The sample holds tens of thousands of clones, 85% to 90% seen once. The sequencing here drew on CD8+ T cells from peripheral blood mononuclear cells, taken in the first trimester of pregnancy. The receptors shown here come from a female donor with multiple sclerosis, enrolled in a pregnancy study.

The chain links TRBV27 to TRBJ1-2; D might be TRBD1 (6 bases). The V end lost 4 bases, the J end lost 6 bases, and 9 bases lay between the germline ends. CDR3 length equals 12 residues. Germline V lookup: CDR1 MNHEY, CDR2 SMNVEV (reference sequence). The CDR3 loop is CASSSTGNGYTF. The CDR3 DNA sequence: TGTGCCAGCAGTTCCACAGGGAATGGCTACACCTTC.

The chain employs TRBV4-3 and TRBJ1-4, with TRBD1 as a possible D gene (5 bases). The CDR3 loop spans 14 amino acids. The V gene's germline CDR1 is LGHNA and CDR2 YSLEER. Trimming pared 5 bases from V and 8 bases from J, leaving 15 bases between. The CDR3 reads CASSSRTRGEKLFF. In DNA form, the CDR3 reads TGCGCCAGCAGCTCCCGGACCCGGGGGGAAAAACTGTTTTTT.

The V and J genes are TRBV4-1 and TRBJ2-1, with a tentative D call TRBD2 (6 bases). The CDR3 contains 15 residues. Deletions cut 0 bases from V and 7 bases from J, with 13 bases between. The germline V gene has CDR1 MGHRA and CDR2 YSYEKL. The CDR3 sequence: CASSQDLEGRNEQFF. As DNA, the CDR3 is TGCGCCAGCAGCCAAGATCTGGAAGGGAGGAATGAGCAGTTCTTC.

The V gene is TRBV4-3, the J gene TRBJ2-7, with a weak D call TRBD1 (5 bases). Germline loops: CDR1 LGHNA, CDR2 YSLEER. This CDR3 has 13 amino acids. The germline V and J ends were trimmed by 0 bases and 10 bases, with 13 bases remaining between them. CDR3 in DNA: TGCGCCAGCAGCCAAGATGTAGGGGATTATCAGTACTTC. Translation gives CASSQDVGDYQYF.

The rearrangement links TRBV4-1 to TRBJ1-1, with D perhaps TRBD1 (6 bases). CDR1 and CDR2 from the germline V gene are MGHRA and YSYEKL. The CDR3 length is 17 residues. The V end was cut by 4 bases, the J end by 7 bases, with 25 bases between. CDR3 amino acids: CASSLSGEGVPSDEAFF. In DNA, the CDR3 is TGCGCCAGCAGCCTCTCCGGAGAGGGGGTTCCTTCGGATGAAGCTTTCTTT.

The CDR3 loop reads CSGSGGSYNEQFF. CDR3 DNA sequence: TGCTCTGGGAGTGGAGGCTCCTACAATGAGCAGTTCTTC. The chain has TRBV29-1 and TRBJ2-1, with D perhaps matching TRBD2 (5 bases). The CDR3 has 13 residues. Germline assignment: CDR1 SQVTM and CDR2 ANQGSEA.

The chain employs TRBV7-9 and TRBJ2-7, with 9 bases lining up with TRBD1. The CDR3 length is 17 residues. Germline assignment: CDR1 SEHNR and CDR2 FQNEAQ (reference sequence). Germline trimming cut 5 bases from V and 1 base from J; bases unmatched to any gene: 12. CDR3 in amino acids: CASSHYPRDRASYEQYF. In DNA, the CDR3 is TGTGCCAGCAGCCACTACCCACGGGACAGGGCGTCCTACGAGCAGTACTTC.

The V gene is TRBV7-9, the J gene TRBJ2-7; TRBD2 matches 10 bases. The CDR3 contains 15 residues. Germline V CDR1 and CDR2: SEHNR, FQNEAQ (reference sequence). Trimming removed 5 bases from V and 2 bases from J; junction bases left unmatched: 6. CDR3 in amino acids: CASSNASGGTYEQYF. The DNA of the CDR3 is TGTGCCAGCAGCAACGCTAGCGGGGGAACCTACGAGCAGTACTTC.

The V and J genes are TRBV7-9 and TRBJ2-2, with TRBD1 as a possible D gene (5 bases). The germline V and J ends were trimmed by 5 bases and 1 base, with 11 bases remaining between them. From germline, CDR1 is SEHNR and CDR2 FQNEAQ (reference sequence). The CDR3 is made up of 15 amino acids. CDR3 sequence reads: CASSMQGRNTGELFF. The CDR3 DNA is TGTGCCAGCAGCATGCAGGGTAGGAACACCGGGGAGCTGTTTTTT.

The chain links TRBV27 to TRBJ1-1, with TRBD1 as a possible D gene (6 bases). CDR1 is MNHEY and CDR2 is SMNVEV in the germline V gene (reference sequence). V lost 5 bases to trimming and J lost 1 base, with 11 bases between them. The CDR3 runs to 14 residues. In nucleotides, the CDR3 is TGTGCCAGCAGTCAACGACAGGCGAACACTGAAGCTTTCTTT. Translating it yields CASSQRQANTEAFF.

This clone was counted once. The chain recombines TRBV5-1 with TRBJ1-5; D is perhaps TRBD1 (6 bases). CDR1 is SGHRS, CDR2 YFSETQ, per germline. V lost 4 bases, J lost 5 bases, and 10 bases lay in between. The CDR3 is 13 amino acids. The CDR3 region is CASSPTGHQPQHF. The CDR3 coding sequence is TGCGCCAGCAGCCCTACAGGGCATCAGCCCCAGCATTTT.

The chain carries TRBV9 and TRBJ2-1; 11 nucleotides line up with TRBD2. The germline V gene encodes CDR1 SGDLS and CDR2 YYNGEE. J was trimmed by 10 bases and V by 4 bases; bases with no gene match: 13. The CDR3 is 16 residues long. CDR3 nucleotide sequence: TGTGCCAGCAGCTACAGACTAGCGGGACCCTTAGGGGAGCAGTTCTTC. Translation: CASSYRLAGPLGEQFF. Using reference TRBV9 and TRBJ2-1 for the parts outside the CDR3, the full variable domain is DSGVTQTPKHLITATGQRVTLRCSPRSGDLSVYWYQQSLDQGLQFLIQYYNGEERAKGNILERFSAQQFPDLHSELNLSSLELGDSALYFCASSYRLAGPLGEQFFGPGTRLTVL.

V is TRBV27 and J is TRBJ2-1; 13 bases match TRBD2. The V segment lost 2 bases and the J segment 4 bases; nucleotides outside the gene matches: 8. The V gene's germline CDR1 is MNHEY and CDR2 SMNVEV (reference sequence). This CDR3 spans 18 amino acids. This chain's CDR3 is CASSLTSGRAQGYNEQFF. CDR3 in DNA: TGTGCCAGCAGTTTAACTAGCGGGAGGGCCCAGGGGTACAATGAGCAGTTCTTC.

This chain joins TRBV5-4 and TRBJ2-1; 8 bases agree with TRBD2. Unmatched junction bases numbered 7, after V lost 4 bases and J lost 7 bases. Germline CDR1 reads SGHNT; CDR2 reads YYREEE (reference sequence). The CDR3 consists of 14 residues. The DNA for the CDR3 is TGTGCCAGCAGCGACCCGGGACTAGTAAATGAGCAGTTCTTC. The encoded protein is CASSDPGLVNEQFF.

V and J are TRBV6-5 and TRBJ2-2; a weak D match, TRBD1 (6 bases). Germline V gene lookup returns CDR1 MNHEY and CDR2 SVGAGI. Trimming took off 0 bases at V and 8 bases at J, with 10 bases between the two ends. This CDR3 region has 14 residues. CDR3 bases: TGTGCCAGCAGTTACTCGTCAGGGACAGGGGAGCTGTTTTTT. It encodes CASSYSSGTGELFF.

The table lists this clone with a few counts. This chain connects TRBV28 to TRBJ2-7; 7 nucleotides match TRBD2. The length of the CDR3 is 14 residues. Per germline, CDR1 MDHEN and CDR2 SYDVKM. J was trimmed by 4 bases and V by 2 bases; bases with no gene match: 5. The CDR3 nucleotides read TGTGCCAGCAGTTTACGAGCGGGACGTTACGAGCAGTACTTC. Its translation is CASSLRAGRYEQYF. The full variable domain, its missing parts supplied by reference TRBV28 and TRBJ2-7, is DVKVTQSSRYLVKRTGEKVFLECVQDMDHENMFWYRQDPGLGLRLIYFSYDVKMKEKGDIPEGYSVSREKKERFSLILESASTNQTSMYLCASSLRAGRYEQYFGPGTRLTVT.

The rearrangement uses TRBV19 and TRBJ2-5; 7 bases are shared with TRBD1. This CDR3 has 13 amino acids. J was trimmed by 0 bases and V by 9 bases; bases with no gene match: 4. Germline V gene lookup returns CDR1 LNHDA and CDR2 SQIVND (reference sequence). CDR3 in amino acids: CASCDRDQETQYF. CDR3 nucleotides: TGTGCCAGCTGTGACAGGGACCAAGAGACCCAGTACTTC.

The chain has TRBV13 and TRBJ2-1; 8 bases are shared with TRBD2. CDR1 and CDR2 (germline): PRHDT, FYEKMQ (reference sequence). V was clipped by 4 bases and J by 11 bases; unmatched bases: 13. The CDR3 consists of 15 residues. The CDR3 coding sequence is TGTGCCAGCAGCTCCGAAGTGGGTGGCGGGAGGCAGCAGTTCTTC. It codes for CASSSEVGGGRQQFF.

This clone was found once. This chain connects TRBV7-9 to TRBJ2-3; a possible D gene is TRBD2 (5 bases). The CDR3 spans 12 residues. V lost 2 bases and J 6 bases, leaving 6 bases between the germline ends. Germline-derived CDR1 and CDR2 are SEHNR and FQNEAQ (reference sequence). The CDR3 here is CASSLPGDTQYF. The CDR3 nucleotides are TGTGCCAGCAGCTTACCGGGGGATACGCAGTATTTT.

J is TRBJ2-7 and V is TRBV6-5, with TRBD1 matching over 7 bases. V trimming: 4 bases; J trimming: 3 bases; junction bases outside the gene matches: 6. CDR1 and CDR2 (germline): MNHEY, SVGAGI. The CDR3 runs 14 residues. The CDR3 here is CASSSSAGGYEQYF. CDR3 in DNA: TGTGCCAGCAGTTCCTCGGCAGGGGGCTACGAGCAGTACTTC.

The V and J genes are TRBV7-9 and TRBJ2-5, with a tentative D call TRBD2 (6 bases). This CDR3 spans 13 amino acids. Per germline, CDR1 SEHNR and CDR2 FQNEAQ (reference sequence). Trimming stripped 9 bases from V and 4 bases from J, with 15 bases between. The CDR3 DNA follows: TGTGCCAGTCGCCTTGGGGGGTTAGAGACCCAGTACTTC. Translation gives CASRLGGLETQYF.

The V call is TRBV6-4, the J call TRBJ2-3; no firm D call. The CDR3 sequence is 13 residues long. V was trimmed by 0 bases and J by 4 bases, leaving 5 bases between them. Germline values: CDR1 MRHNA, CDR2 SNTAGT. Here the CDR3 reads CASSDSASDTQYF. The CDR3 bases are TGTGCCAGCAGTGACTCGGCATCAGATACGCAGTATTTT.

The chain recombines TRBV6-5 with TRBJ2-7; 14 bases map to TRBD2. V dropped 2 bases and J dropped 6; count of bases not matched to a gene: 3. The CDR3 has 15 amino acids. Germline values: CDR1 MNHEY, CDR2 SVGAGI. As DNA, the CDR3 is TGTGCCAGCAGTTACGGACTAGCGGGAGGCGCCGAGCAGTACTTC. Translated, it gives CASSYGLAGGAEQYF.

The CDR3 protein is CASSIISFEGDRADTQYF. The CDR3 DNA follows: TGTGCCAGCAGTATCATATCCTTTGAAGGCGACAGGGCAGATACGCAGTATTTT. V and J are TRBV28 and TRBJ2-3; 7 nucleotides align to TRBD1. The CDR3 sequence is 18 residues long. Per germline, CDR1 MDHEN and CDR2 SYDVKM. Trimming at V came to 5 bases and at J to 4 bases, leaving 18 bases not matched to a gene.

The rearrangement uses TRBV28 and TRBJ2-7; TRBD2 agrees at 14 bases. Germline loops: CDR1 MDHEN, CDR2 SYDVKM. This CDR3 spans 19 amino acids. V trimming: 7 bases; J trimming: 0 bases; junction bases outside the gene matches: 14. The CDR3 region is CASNPLTSGRGTSSYEQYF. As DNA, the CDR3 is TGTGCCAGCAACCCTTTGACTAGCGGGAGGGGAACGAGCTCCTACGAGCAGTACTTC.

The genes are TRBV6-4 and TRBJ2-1; D is unclear. Trimming removed 5 bases at V and 5 bases at J, with 16 bases between. Per the germline V gene, CDR1 is MRHNA and CDR2 is SNTAGT. The CDR3 consists of 15 residues. CDR3 region: CASSYGDSPNNEQFF. As DNA, the CDR3 is TGTGCCAGCAGTTACGGAGATAGTCCGAACAATGAGCAGTTCTTC.

J is TRBJ1-5 and V is TRBV6-5, with D possibly being TRBD1 (6 bases). V lost 6 bases to trimming and J lost 4 bases, with 10 bases between them. Per the germline V gene, CDR1 is MNHEY and CDR2 is SVGAGI. The CDR3 extends over 13 amino acids. Here the CDR3 reads CASSHTGNQPQHF. The CDR3 DNA reads TGTGCCAGCAGCCATACAGGGAATCAGCCCCAGCATTTT.